The next 24 T cell receptor beta chains were all read from a single sample in a study of cytomegalovirus exposure and HLA in healthy donors. PCR primers comprised 60 Vbeta and 13 Jbeta primers. Clones were sequenced by immunoSEQ multiplex PCR, and TCRdb holds only the in-frame ones, with some missing. The table records more than 110,000 clones, around 83% of them present only once. Sequenced sample: PBMCs. These TCRs come from a male donor in good health and CMV-seropositive.

The chain joins TRBV2 to TRBJ1-4; D may be TRBD1 (6 bases). This CDR3 contains 15 residues. Trimming cost V 7 bases and J 10 bases, with 22 bases left between them. Germline V gene data show CDR1 as SNHLY and CDR2 as FYNNEI. The CDR3, as DNA: TGTGCCAGCACCCCGGGGGGGGGCATGTTCGGAAAACTGTTTTTT. Protein sequence: CASTPGGGMFGKLFF.

This sequence joins TRBV6-5 and TRBJ2-7; 9 nucleotides agree with TRBD2. Trimming removed 7 bases from V and 4 bases from J; junction bases left unmatched: 5. Germline V gives CDR1 MNHEY, CDR2 SVGAGI. The CDR3 length is 13 residues. This CDR3 reads CASTKAGGYEQYF. CDR3 DNA sequence: TGTGCCAGCACTAAAGCGGGGGGTTACGAGCAGTACTTC.

In its sample, this clone was seen a few times. V and J are TRBV14 and TRBJ2-7, with a possible D match to TRBD2 (5 bases). Trimming shortened V by 1 base and J by 3 bases, and 19 bases separated the two germline ends. The CDR3 has 17 residues. Germline loops: CDR1 SGHDN, CDR2 FVKESK. CDR3 protein: CASSQGTPGLSGYEQYF. The DNA of the CDR3 is TGTGCCAGCAGCCAAGGAACCCCGGGGTTAAGTGGCTACGAGCAGTACTTC.

The chain is built from TRBV29-1 and TRBJ2-1, with TRBD1 identical over 9 bases. Per germline, CDR1 SQVTM and CDR2 ANQGSEA. With V trimmed by 4 bases and J by 8 bases, 12 bases remained unmatched. The CDR3 runs to 15 residues. The CDR3 DNA sequence: TGCAGCGTTGGAGGTACAGGGGGCTTCATGGATGAGCAGTTCTTC. Translating it yields CSVGGTGGFMDEQFF.

This clone showed up just a few times. The CDR3 loop is CASSLLLIDIYPYHEQYF. The CDR3 nucleotides are TGTGCCAGCAGCTTACTTCTAATCGACATTTATCCCTACCACGAGCAGTACTTC. This sequence joins TRBV7-3 and TRBJ2-7; unclear D gene. Germline lookup yields CDR1 SGHTA and CDR2 FQGTGA. Deletions cut 2 bases from V and 5 bases from J, with 25 bases between. This CDR3 spans 18 amino acids.

The chain carries TRBV29-1 and TRBJ1-2; tentative D call: TRBD1 (5 bases). V was cut by 6 bases and J by 5 bases, with 22 bases left in between. CDR3 length: 15 amino acids. Germline CDR1 is SQVTM and CDR2 is ANQGSEA. The CDR3 loop is CSVSPRGTSTYGYTF. As DNA, the CDR3 is TGCAGCGTCAGCCCTCGCGGGACTTCCACGTATGGCTACACCTTC.

The chain couples TRBV10-1 to TRBJ2-1; a weak D match, TRBD1 (5 bases). The CDR3 is 14 residues long. The germline V gene encodes CDR1 WNHNN and CDR2 SYGVQD (reference sequence). Trimming removed 3 bases from V and 4 bases from J, with 10 bases in between. CDR3 in amino acids: CASSEFTGYNEQFF. The DNA of the CDR3 is TGCGCCAGCAGTGAATTTACAGGATACAATGAGCAGTTCTTC.

The V gene is TRBV6-1, the J gene TRBJ1-5; D gene uncertain. The V end lost 1 base, the J end lost 6 bases, and 13 bases lay between the germline ends. CDR3 length: 15 residues. Germline loops: CDR1 MNHNS, CDR2 SASEGT. The CDR3 bases are TGTGCCAGCAGTGAAGGAGTTGGAACAGTTCAGCCCCAGCATTTT. It specifies CASSEGVGTVQPQHF.

The gene calls are TRBV7-2 and TRBJ2-7; possible D gene TRBD1, 6 bases. The germline V gene encodes CDR1 SGHTA and CDR2 FQGNSA. Trimming removed 1 base at V and 5 bases at J, with 12 bases between. The CDR3 has 14 amino acids. The CDR3 DNA follows: TGTGCCAGCAGCTTAGAGACAGGTCCCCACGAGCAGTACTTC. It specifies CASSLETGPHEQYF.

DNA for the CDR3: TGTGCCACCAGCAGGGACAGGGGGCCGGGTCAGCCCCAGCATTTT. As protein: CATSRDRGPGQPQHF. V gene TRBV15 combines with J gene TRBJ1-5, with 11 positions matching TRBD1. Per the germline V gene, CDR1 is LNHNV and CDR2 is YYDKDF (reference sequence). J lost 6 bases, V lost 3 bases, and 4 bases had no gene match. The CDR3 spans 15 residues.

The genes are TRBV4-3 and TRBJ2-1; D is uncertain. Trimming removed 4 bases from V and 5 bases from J, with 12 bases in between. From germline, CDR1 is LGHNA and CDR2 YSLEER. The CDR3 has 14 amino acids. This CDR3 reads CASSLQVKDNEQFF. CDR3 coding DNA: TGCGCCAGCAGCCTCCAGGTGAAGGACAATGAGCAGTTCTTC.

This clone appeared a few times. The rearrangement joins TRBV13 to TRBJ2-7; D possibly corresponds to TRBD1 (6 bases). This CDR3 comprises 14 residues. Trimming shortened V by 0 bases and J by 3 bases, and 9 bases separated the two germline ends. Germline CDR1 PRHDT, CDR2 FYEKMQ (reference sequence). CDR3 residues: CASSLGVRGYEQYF. The CDR3 DNA reads TGTGCCAGCAGCTTAGGGGTCAGGGGCTACGAGCAGTACTTC.

The rearrangement links TRBV9 to TRBJ1-5, with 7 bases aligning to TRBD1. Germline V gene data show CDR1 as SGDLS and CDR2 as YYNGEE. V shed 4 bases and J 3 bases; nucleotides not matched to a gene: 10. The CDR3 loop spans 16 amino acids. The CDR3 reads CASSPRQGRINQPQHF. The CDR3 coding sequence is TGTGCCAGCAGCCCTCGACAGGGAAGAATCAATCAGCCCCAGCATTTT.

The chain joins TRBV7-9 to TRBJ2-1; 9 nucleotides match TRBD2. The V segment lost 0 bases and the J segment 8 bases; nucleotides outside the gene matches: 11. Germline CDR1 SEHNR, CDR2 FQNEAQ (reference sequence). The CDR3 is made up of 17 amino acids. The CDR3 coding sequence is TGTGCCAGCAGCTTAGCCATTACCAGCGGGGGGTCCGATGAGCAGTTCTTC. It codes for CASSLAITSGGSDEQFF. Filled out from reference TRBV7-9 and TRBJ2-1, the complete variable domain reads DTGVSQNPRHKITKRGQNVTFRCDPISEHNRLYWYRQTLGQGPEFLTYFQNEAQLEKSRLLSDRFSAERPKGSFSTLEIQRTEQGDSAMYLCASSLAITSGGSDEQFFGPGTRLTVL.

This clone was counted once. This chain links TRBV7-9 with TRBJ1-2; D perhaps matches TRBD1 (6 bases). Germline V gives CDR1 SEHNR, CDR2 FQNEAQ (reference sequence). There are 17 residues in the CDR3. V lost 4 bases and J 0 bases, leaving 18 bases between the germline ends. DNA for the CDR3: TGTGCCAGCAGCTCCGTATCCCAGGGGTTAGCTAACTATGGCTACACCTTC. This gives the protein CASSSVSQGLANYGYTF.

This clone was recorded a few times. The rearrangement uses TRBV16 and TRBJ1-1; possibly TRBD1 for D (5 bases). V lost 4 bases and J lost 1, with 10 bases in between. The CDR3 is made up of 14 amino acids. Germline CDR1 is KGHSY and CDR2 is FQNENV. CDR3 residues: CASSLDRKNTEAFF. CDR3 DNA sequence: TGTGCCAGCAGCCTCGACAGAAAGAACACTGAAGCTTTCTTT.

The chain combines TRBV7-2 with TRBJ2-1; D perhaps matches TRBD1 (6 bases). Germline CDR1 SGHTA, CDR2 FQGNSA. This CDR3 is 15 amino acids long. V lost 3 bases and J lost 2, with 11 bases in between. CDR3 sequence (DNA): TGTGCCAGCAGCTTCGGACAGTTCACCTACAATGAGCAGTTCTTC. This gives the protein CASSFGQFTYNEQFF.

V usage is TRBV6-1 and J usage is TRBJ2-1, with 8 bases lining up with TRBD2. Trimming took 6 bases from V and 8 from J; bases not matched to a gene: 9. Germline CDR1 reads MNHNS; CDR2 reads SASEGT. The CDR3 has 14 amino acids. The CDR3 loop is CASSTGTSRDEQFF. The CDR3 DNA follows: TGTGCCAGCAGCACCGGGACTAGTAGGGATGAGCAGTTCTTC.

The chain uses TRBV7-2 and TRBJ2-1; 9 bases match TRBD2. Germline V gene lookup returns CDR1 SGHTA and CDR2 FQGNSA. Unmatched junction bases numbered 11, after V lost 5 bases and J lost 6 bases. The CDR3 contains 16 residues. The CDR3 DNA is TGTGCCAGCAGCCCCCCCGGGGGACTAGCAGCCAATGAGCAGTTCTTC. It translates to CASSPPGGLAANEQFF.

The CDR3 DNA reads as TGTGCCAGCAGCGAATATCAGGGTCCCTACACCTTC. This translates into CASSEYQGPYTF. The chain couples TRBV6-1 to TRBJ1-2, with D maybe TRBD1 (5 bases). Trimming took 6 bases from V and 10 from J, leaving 15 bases between them. Per the germline V gene, CDR1 is MNHNS and CDR2 is SASEGT. The CDR3 length is 12 residues.

CDR3 nucleotide sequence: TGTGCCAGCAGCCAAGGACACCTCACCTACAATGAGCAGTTCTTC. Translation gives CASSQGHLTYNEQFF. The chain is built from TRBV13 and TRBJ2-1, with D possibly TRBD1 on 5 matching bases. CDR1 and CDR2 from the germline V gene are PRHDT and FYEKMQ (reference sequence). This CDR3 is built from 15 residues. V was clipped by 5 bases and J by 2 bases, with 13 bases between them.

The chain employs TRBV5-1 and TRBJ1-5; 9 bases are shared with TRBD1. J was trimmed by 4 bases and V by 4 bases; bases with no gene match: 3. The CDR3 covers 14 residues. Looked up from germline, CDR1 is SGHRS and CDR2 is YFSETQ. The CDR3 protein is CASSRTGENQPQHF. The CDR3 DNA follows: TGCGCCAGCAGCAGGACAGGGGAAAATCAGCCCCAGCATTTT.

In this sample, this clone turned up a few times. The rearrangement uses TRBV4-1 and TRBJ2-2, with D unresolved. CDR1 and CDR2 (germline): MGHRA, YSYEKL. V lost 3 bases and J 6 bases, leaving 5 bases between the germline ends. This CDR3 spans 12 amino acids. CDR3 DNA sequence: TGCGCCAGCAGCCACAGTTCCGGGGAGCTGTTTTTT. As protein: CASSHSSGELFF.

In this sample, this clone turned up a few times. The rearrangement uses TRBV9 and TRBJ2-3; the D gene is possibly TRBD1 (6 bases). There are 14 residues in the CDR3. With 2 bases removed from V and 3 bases from J, the gap between germline ends came to 10 bases. Germline CDR1 is SGDLS and CDR2 is YYNGEE. The CDR3 spells CASSVEGVTDTQYF. DNA of the CDR3: TGTGCCAGCAGCGTCGAGGGGGTAACAGATACGCAGTATTTT.